Shown below are 18 T cell receptor beta chains from a single sample sequenced in a study of cytomegalovirus exposure and HLA in healthy donors. This PCR relied on a set of 60 Vbeta primers and 13 Jbeta primers. Produced via immunoSEQ multiplex PCR; TCRdb's table is partial and in-frame only. The data show some 150,000 clones, 75% to 90% seen once. Sequencing was carried out using PBMCs. Source of these receptors: a female donor in good health and CMV-seronegative.

CDR3 residues: CAWSLKLRFYNEQFF. The DNA of the CDR3 is TGTGCCTGGAGTTTGAAATTGAGGTTCTACAATGAGCAGTTCTTC. This sequence joins TRBV30 and TRBJ2-1; D is unresolved. Germline-derived CDR1 and CDR2 are GTSNPN and SVGIG (reference sequence). V lost 2 bases and J lost 3, with 14 bases in between. The CDR3 is 15 residues long.

V usage is TRBV18 and J usage is TRBJ1-5; D might be TRBD1 (6 bases). Germline assignment: CDR1 KGHSH and CDR2 LQKENI. V was trimmed by 4 bases and J by 6 bases, leaving 16 bases between them. There are 15 residues in the CDR3. Written as DNA, the CDR3 is TGTGCCAGCTCACGGGGGCAGGGTGAGGGTCAGCCCCAGCATTTT. It is translated as CASSRGQGEGQPQHF.

In DNA, the CDR3 is TGTGCCAGCAGCTCTAGCGCACTAGCCGGCACAGAGACCCAGTACTTC. This gives the protein CASSSSALAGTETQYF. The chain couples TRBV5-4 to TRBJ2-5, with D tentatively TRBD2 (6 bases). This CDR3 has 16 residues. The germline CDR1 and CDR2 sequences are SGHNT and YYREEE (reference sequence). V lost 3 bases and J 4 bases, leaving 19 bases between the germline ends.

This clone was observed a few times. V gene TRBV7-3 combines with J gene TRBJ2-2; maybe TRBD2 (6 bases). This CDR3 comprises 15 residues. The germline gives CDR1 SGHTA, CDR2 FQGTGA. V dropped 3 bases and J dropped 0 bases, with 8 bases sitting between them. The CDR3 nucleotides read TGTGCCAGCAGCTTTGGGGGGTCGAACACCGGGGAGCTGTTTTTT. The encoded protein is CASSFGGSNTGELFF. Based on the CDR3 plus reference TRBV7-3 and TRBJ2-2, the full variable domain is GAGVSQTPSNKVTEKGKYVELRCDPISGHTALYWYRQSLGQGPEFLIYFQGTGAADDSGLPNDRFFAVRPEGSVSTLKIQRTERGDSAVYLCASSFGGSNTGELFFGEGSRLTVL.

The rearrangement uses TRBV30 and TRBJ1-1; tentatively, D is TRBD1 (6 bases). The CDR3 contains 14 residues. The ends were cut back, 3 bases at V and 5 bases at J, with 16 bases in the middle. The germline V gene has CDR1 GTSNPN and CDR2 SVGIG (reference sequence). The CDR3 protein is CAWRQGYGWTEAFF. CDR3 bases: TGTGCCTGGAGACAGGGTTACGGGTGGACTGAAGCTTTCTTT. The full variable domain, its missing parts supplied by reference TRBV30 and TRBJ1-1, is SQTIHQWPATLVQPVGSPLSLECTVEGTSNPNLYWYRQAAGRGLQLLFYSVGIGQISSEVPQNLSASRPQDRQFILSSKKLLLSDSGFYLCAWRQGYGWTEAFFGQGTRLTVV.

This clone showed up just a few times. J is TRBJ1-5 and V is TRBV5-1, with TRBD1 matching 7 bases. The CDR3 consists of 15 residues. The germline CDR1 and CDR2 sequences are SGHRS and YFSETQ. The V segment lost 3 bases and the J segment 6 bases; nucleotides outside the gene matches: 9. In nucleotides, the CDR3 is TGCGCCAGCAGCTGGACAGGCAGCGACGGTCAGCCCCAGCATTTT. Its translation: CASSWTGSDGQPQHF. Full variable domain (remainder filled in from reference TRBV5-1 and TRBJ1-5): KAGVTQTPRYLIKTRGQQVTLSCSPISGHRSVSWYQQTPGQGLQFLFEYFSETQRNKGNFPGRFSGRQFSNSRSEMNVSTLELGDSALYLCASSWTGSDGQPQHFGDGTRLSIL.

This clone has only a few counts. This chain uses TRBV2 with TRBJ1-5; the D is unclear. The V gene's germline CDR1 is SNHLY and CDR2 FYNNEI. This CDR3 is built from 14 residues. The ends were cut back, 2 bases at V and 4 bases at J, with 9 bases in the middle. The CDR3 reads CASSEPGRNQPQHF. Here the CDR3 DNA reads TGTGCCAGCAGTGAACCGGGGAGGAATCAGCCCCAGCATTTT.

This clone was seen only a few times. The J gene is TRBJ1-1, the V gene TRBV28; a possible D gene is TRBD1 (6 bases). This CDR3 comprises 12 residues. Looked up from germline, CDR1 is MDHEN and CDR2 is SYDVKM. Trimming pared 2 bases from V and 6 bases from J, leaving 7 bases between. The CDR3 loop reads CASSLTGSEAFF. The DNA for the CDR3 is TGTGCCAGCAGTTTAACAGGGTCTGAAGCTTTCTTT.

This clone was seen only a few times. The rearrangement uses TRBV18 and TRBJ1-1; 7 nucleotides line up with TRBD1. CDR1 KGHSH and CDR2 LQKENI come from the germline V gene. Germline trimming cut 4 bases from V and 7 bases from J; bases unmatched to any gene: 15. The CDR3 totals 16 residues. The CDR3 region has the DNA TGTGCCAGCTCACTGGGGACAGCGACGATCAGGGATGAAGCTTTCTTT. This translates into CASSLGTATIRDEAFF.

This clone was seen a handful of times. V is TRBV6-1 and J is TRBJ1-3; 9 bases are shared with TRBD1. V was pared by 4 bases and J by 0 bases, with 1 base of the junction left unmatched. There are 15 residues in the CDR3. Germline V gene sequence: CDR1 MNHNS, CDR2 SASEGT. CDR3 sequence: CASSGDRVSGNTIYF. The CDR3 DNA is TGTGCCAGCAGTGGGGACAGGGTCTCTGGAAACACCATATATTTT.

This clone was seen ten or more times. The chain recombines TRBV2 with TRBJ1-3; D possibly corresponds to TRBD1 (5 bases). Germline loops: CDR1 SNHLY, CDR2 FYNNEI. This CDR3 contains 14 residues. The germline V and J ends were trimmed by 3 bases and 2 bases, with 8 bases remaining between them. In nucleotides, the CDR3 is TGTGCCAGCAGTGAGCCCAGGGCTGGAAACACCATATATTTT. Encoded protein: CASSEPRAGNTIYF.

This rearrangement joins TRBV30 to TRBJ2-7, with D maybe TRBD1 (5 bases). Per germline, CDR1 GTSNPN and CDR2 SVGIG (reference sequence). V was clipped by 2 bases and J by 0 bases, with 8 bases between them. The CDR3 spans 13 residues. As DNA, the CDR3 is TGTGCCTGGAGTTTACAGGACTCCTACGAGCAGTACTTC. Its translation: CAWSLQDSYEQYF.

The chain is built from TRBV25-1 and TRBJ2-7; 9 bases fit TRBD1. The CDR3 is 15 residues long. The germline V gene encodes CDR1 MGHDK and CDR2 SYGVNS. Trimming took 1 base from V and 5 from J; bases not matched to a gene: 6. In DNA, the CDR3 is TGTGCCAGCAGTGAATTCGGGACAGGGCCCCACGAGCAGTACTTC. It yields the protein CASSEFGTGPHEQYF.

The genes are TRBV5-1 and TRBJ2-7; perhaps TRBD2 as D (6 bases). Germline CDR1 and CDR2: SGHRS and YFSETQ. V lost 0 bases, J lost 9 bases, and 7 bases lay in between. The CDR3 is 11 amino acids. This CDR3 is CASSLDGGQYF. CDR3 nucleotides: TGCGCCAGCAGCTTGGACGGGGGGCAGTACTTC.

This clone was observed a few times. This sequence joins TRBV4-1 and TRBJ2-2; no clear D gene. The CDR3 runs 14 residues. The germline CDR1 and CDR2 sequences are MGHRA and YSYEKL. Trimming shortened V by 0 bases and J by 7 bases, and 9 bases separated the two germline ends. This chain's CDR3 is CASSQDVAHGELFF. For the CDR3, the DNA is TGCGCCAGCAGCCAAGATGTCGCGCACGGGGAGCTGTTTTTT.

The chain recombines TRBV19 with TRBJ1-5; no clear D gene. CDR1 and CDR2 from the germline V gene are LNHDA and SQIVND (reference sequence). CDR3 length: 13 residues. V lost 5 bases to trimming and J lost 7 bases, with 12 bases between them. Here the CDR3 DNA reads TGTGCCAGTAGTCCACGTGAGAAACAGCCCCAGCATTTT. Translating it yields CASSPREKQPQHF. Together with reference TRBV19 and TRBJ1-5, the CDR3 gives the full variable domain: DGGITQSPKYLFRKEGQNVTLSCEQNLNHDAMYWYRQDPGQGLRLIYYSQIVNDFQKGDIAEGYSVSREKKESFPLTVTSAQKNPTAFYLCASSPREKQPQHFGDGTRLSIL.

The chain couples TRBV9 to TRBJ2-2; D call uncertain. Germline CDR1 is SGDLS and CDR2 is YYNGEE. V was pared by 0 bases and J by 0 bases, with 9 bases between. This CDR3 contains 16 residues. CDR3 region: CASSVAGSTNTGELFF. The CDR3 DNA follows: TGTGCCAGCAGCGTAGCAGGCTCCACGAACACCGGGGAGCTGTTTTTT.

The V gene is TRBV6-1, the J gene TRBJ2-1; 10 bases fit TRBD1. Trimming removed 6 bases from V and 6 bases from J; junction bases left unmatched: 5. Per the germline V gene, CDR1 is MNHNS and CDR2 is SASEGT. The CDR3 is 14 amino acids. CDR3 coding DNA: TGTGCCAGCAGAAGGACAGGGGGAGGCAATGAGCAGTTCTTC. This gives the protein CASRRTGGGNEQFF.